Sequencing of this T cell receptor (beta chain) was carried out in a study of cytomegalovirus exposure and HLA in healthy donors. Whole-study findings and limits: Earlier results showed most TCR beta V segments being productive about 87% or about 30% of the time. Cytomegalovirus-associated status was assigned to 164 TCR beta chains. Roughly uniform sequencing depth across donors was assumed, possibly incorrectly.

The study ran its PCR with 60 Vbeta and 13 Jbeta primers. Generated by immunoSEQ multiplex PCR, the TCRdb table keeps only in-frame clones and is missing some. The sample includes 180,000 or so clones, 75% of them seen just once. Regarding this clone: What it binds is unknown.

Everyone who donated was a healthy bone marrow donor. The length of the CDR3 is 15 residues. Trimming stripped 0 bases from V and 6 bases from J, with 16 bases between. Germline-derived CDR1 and CDR2 are SGDLS and YYNGEE. V usage is TRBV9 and J usage is TRBJ2-7; D might be TRBD1 (6 bases). The TCR originated in a middle-aged woman in good health and CMV-seropositive. The sample consisted of PBMCs. Here the CDR3 DNA reads TGTGCCAGCAGCGTAGCTCAGGGGTTGGGGAGCGAGCAGTACTTC. It codes for CASSVAQGLGSEQYF.